In its sample, the clone carrying this TCR beta chain was seen once. These data originate in a study of blood T cell repertoires in COVID-19. Germline CDR1 is MDHEN and CDR2 is SYDVKM. This CDR3 is 17 amino acids long. V dropped 4 bases and J dropped 1 base, with 19 bases sitting between them. Clones were read by immunoSEQ multiplex PCR, and TCRdb kept only the in-frame ones, dropping some. Among around 160,000 clones listed, roughly 87% were seen once. V usage is TRBV28 and J usage is TRBJ2-5, with D tentatively TRBD2 (8 bases). The origin of this receptor is a man aged 50-59 years who had recovered from COVID-19. Material: PBMCs or T cells enriched from blood (not recorded which). CDR3 loop: CASSSHGTRGPQETQYF. CDR3 DNA sequence: TGTGCCAGCAGTTCACACGGGACTAGGGGGCCCCAAGAGACCCAGTACTTC.